This paragraph covers one TCR beta chain sequence. The antigen is not known. This entry comes from a study of cytomegalovirus exposure and HLA in healthy donors. Study information: The use of the same platform for the 120 validation repertoires and the roughly 670 first-cohort repertoires was reported by a later analysis. Study-wide findings and caveats: Cytomegalovirus-associated TCR beta chains were listed, numbering 150 to 200.

The donors were part of the validation cohort of 120 subjects. That cohort was separate from the first cohort, which comprised under 700 subjects. The repertoire was sequenced with immunoSEQ multiplex PCR; TCRdb's copy has only in-frame clones and lacks some. The sample gives 100,000 to 130,000 clones, roughly 88% of which show up once; 3% to 3.5% is in the top ten. CDR1 SGHNT and CDR2 YYREEE come from the germline V gene (reference sequence). CDR3 size: 14 residues. With 9 bases removed from V and 2 bases from J, the gap between germline ends came to 18 bases. The sample consisted of PBMCs. The chain joins TRBV5-4 to TRBJ2-7; D is unresolved. The TCR originated in a woman between 18 and 30 years old in good health and CMV-seronegative. In DNA form, the CDR3 reads TGTGCCACCAAAGAACTTACCGAGCCCTACGAGCAGTACTTC. This encodes CATKELTEPYEQYF.